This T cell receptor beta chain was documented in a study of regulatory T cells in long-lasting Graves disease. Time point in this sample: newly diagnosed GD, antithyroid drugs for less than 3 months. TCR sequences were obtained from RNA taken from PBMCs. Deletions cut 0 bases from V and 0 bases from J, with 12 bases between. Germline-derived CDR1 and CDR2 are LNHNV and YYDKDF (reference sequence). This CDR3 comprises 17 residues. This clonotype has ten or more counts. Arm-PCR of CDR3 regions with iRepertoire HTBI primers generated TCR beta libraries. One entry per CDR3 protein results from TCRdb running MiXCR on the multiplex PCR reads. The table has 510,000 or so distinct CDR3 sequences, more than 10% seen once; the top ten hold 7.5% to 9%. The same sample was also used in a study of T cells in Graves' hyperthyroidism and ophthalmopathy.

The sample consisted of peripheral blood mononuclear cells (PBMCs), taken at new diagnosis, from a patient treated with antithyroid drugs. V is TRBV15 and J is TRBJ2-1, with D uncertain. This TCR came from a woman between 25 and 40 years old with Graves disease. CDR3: CATSRDLFQSSYNEQFF. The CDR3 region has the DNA TGTGCCACCAGCAGAGATCTGTTCCAGAGCTCCTACAATGAGCAGTTCTTC. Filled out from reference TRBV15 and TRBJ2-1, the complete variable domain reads DAMVIQNPRYQVTQFGKPVTLSCSQTLNHNVMYWYQQKSSQAPKLLFHYYDKDFNNEADTPDNFQSRRPNTSFCFLDIRSPGLGDTAMYLCATSRDLFQSSYNEQFFGPGTRLTVL.